This passage covers 22 T cell receptor beta chains from one sample sequenced in a study of T cells in Graves' hyperthyroidism and ophthalmopathy. TCR beta CDR3 regions were amplified from RNA. The TCR CDR3 first-round RT-PCR relied on the HTBI primer set. TCRdb reanalysed the multiplex PCR reads using MiXCR and keeps one entry per CDR3 protein. The data show about 290,000 distinct CDR3 sequences, approximately 15% seen once. Sequences were obtained from blood. The receptors shown here come from an older woman with Graves' ophthalmopathy.

In its sample, this clonotype was seen many times. This rearrangement joins TRBV3-1 to TRBJ2-1; 10 nucleotides line up with TRBD1. The ends lost 6 bases at V and 0 bases at J; junction bases unmatched: 2. This CDR3 has 15 residues. The V gene's germline CDR1 is LGHDT and CDR2 YNNKEL (reference sequence). CDR3 sequence reads: CASRRTGGSYNEQFF. The CDR3 nucleotides are TGTGCCAGCAGAAGGACAGGGGGCTCCTACAATGAGCAGTTCTTC.

Ten or more counts support this clonotype. The chain joins TRBV11-2 to TRBJ2-7; 10 bases map to TRBD2. V lost 0 bases to trimming and J lost 1 base; unmatched junction nucleotides: 3. This CDR3 is built from 16 residues. Germline V lookup: CDR1 SGHAT, CDR2 FQNNGV. The DNA of the CDR3 is TGTGCCAGCAGCTTAGATCGGACTAGCGGATCCTACGAGCAGTACTTC. Translated: CASSLDRTSGSYEQYF.

Many counts were recorded for this clonotype. The gene calls are TRBV28 and TRBJ2-3; 10 nucleotides match TRBD2. CDR3 length equals 16 residues. Germline CDR1 is MDHEN and CDR2 is SYDVKM. The junction had 16 bases not matched to a gene; V was cut back by 7 bases and J by 9 bases. The CDR3 bases are TGTGCCAGCAAAACTAGCGGGGACCCCGCATTTCGCACGCAGTATTTT. Residues: CASKTSGDPAFRTQYF. The variable domain in full, with the rest retrieved from reference TRBV28 and TRBJ2-3, is DVKVTQSSRYLVKRTGEKVFLECVQDMDHENMFWYRQDPGLGLRLIYFSYDVKMKEKGDIPEGYSVSREKKERFSLILESASTNQTSMYLCASKTSGDPAFRTQYFGPGTRLTVL.

The table lists this clonotype with many counts. This chain links TRBV20-1 with TRBJ2-3; 10 bases line up with TRBD1. V gave up 4 bases and J gave up 0 bases; unmatched junction bases: 4. The length of the CDR3 is 15 residues. Germline V lookup: CDR1 DFQATT, CDR2 SNEGSKA (reference sequence). The CDR3 loop is CSANTDRGSTDTQYF. CDR3 coding DNA: TGCAGTGCTAATACGGACAGGGGGAGCACAGATACGCAGTATTTT.

There are many counts of this clonotype. The chain has TRBV9 and TRBJ2-1; 7 bases are shared with TRBD1. The trim removed 2 bases at V and 9 bases at J, leaving 11 bases unmatched. This CDR3 contains 15 residues. CDR1 is SGDLS, CDR2 YYNGEE, per germline. CDR3 loop: CASSVSDRVEGEQFF. The CDR3, as DNA: TGTGCCAGCAGCGTCTCCGACAGGGTTGAAGGTGAGCAGTTCTTC.

This clonotype was observed many times. The chain carries TRBV7-8 and TRBJ1-1; D is unresolved. The V gene's germline CDR1 is SGHVS and CDR2 FQNEAQ. V lost 0 bases, J lost 1 base, and 18 bases lay in between. This CDR3 is built from 18 residues. The CDR3 here is CASSLAGRAGYTNTEAFF. CDR3 coding DNA: TGTGCCAGCAGCTTAGCGGGAAGGGCAGGATACACGAACACTGAAGCTTTCTTT.

This clonotype was detected ten times or more. This sequence joins TRBV28 and TRBJ1-2; D might be TRBD1 (5 bases). The CDR3 is 12 residues long. The V gene lost 6 bases and the J gene lost 5 bases, with 10 bases spanning the gap. Germline V lookup: CDR1 MDHEN, CDR2 SYDVKM. CDR3 loop: CASSPGTYGYTF. The CDR3 region has the DNA TGTGCCAGCAGCCCAGGGACTTATGGCTACACCTTC.

In its sample, this clonotype was seen many times. The V and J genes are TRBV3-1 and TRBJ1-4, with a possible D match to TRBD1 (5 bases). Germline CDR1 and CDR2: LGHDT and YNNKEL (reference sequence). There are 13 residues in the CDR3. V was trimmed by 5 bases and J by 5 bases, leaving 9 bases between them. CDR3 in DNA: TGTGCCAGCAGCATGGGGGGGAATGAAAAACTGTTTTTT. This gives the protein CASSMGGNEKLFF.

In the case of this clonotype: One base away lies a much larger clone, so this may be a sequencing read error. V usage is TRBV12-3 or TRBV12-4 and J usage is TRBJ2-3; 9 bases align to TRBD2. This CDR3 has 16 residues. In DNA form, the CDR3 reads TGTGCCAGCAGTTTAAGCGGGAGGCGTCTCACAAATACGCAGTATTTT. Its translation is CASSLSGRRLTNTQYF.

This clonotype was seen once. One end of the junction varies from germline; a read error may be responsible. The V and J genes are TRBV9 and TRBJ2-3; D unclear. The CDR3 length is 15 residues. Germline CDR1 reads SGDLS; CDR2 reads YYNGEE. CDR3 sequence reads: CASSVAPLYTDRQYF. CDR3 DNA: TGTGCCAGCAGCGTAGCCCCTTTGTACACAGATAGGCAGTATTTT.

The gene calls are TRBV28 and TRBJ2-7; no reliable D call. V was shortened by 6 bases and J by 2 bases, with 17 bases between the two germline ends. Germline-derived CDR1 and CDR2 are MDHEN and SYDVKM. The CDR3 extends over 15 amino acids. This chain's CDR3 is CASSINPLVAYEQYF. CDR3 DNA sequence: TGTGCCAGCAGCATAAACCCTCTAGTCGCCTACGAGCAGTACTTC.

This clonotype was observed many times. The chain has TRBV29-1 and TRBJ2-5; 8 nucleotides line up with TRBD2. CDR1 is SQVTM, CDR2 ANQGSEA, per germline. The V segment lost 3 bases and the J segment 2 bases; nucleotides outside the gene matches: 2. There are 13 residues in the CDR3. The CDR3 nucleotides are TGCAGCGTTGAGGTAGCGGGACAAGAGACCCAGTACTTC. Amino acid sequence: CSVEVAGQETQYF.

This clonotype was seen a few times. The chain carries TRBV7-2 and TRBJ2-2; D gene uncertain. V shed 5 bases and J shed 3 bases, with 13 bases lying between them. The germline gives CDR1 SGHTA, CDR2 FQGNSA. This CDR3 contains 15 residues. As DNA, the CDR3 is TGTGCCAGCAGCCCCCCCTGGGCGCACACCGGGGAGCTGTTTTTT. It translates to CASSPPWAHTGELFF.

This clonotype was counted many times. This chain uses TRBV4-2 with TRBJ1-2; TRBD1 matches 7 bases. V lost 3 bases and J lost 5; bases outside the gene matches: 12. The CDR3 runs to 16 residues. The germline gives CDR1 LGHNA, CDR2 YNFKEQ. The CDR3 protein is CASSQSQGFEPYGYTF. In DNA, the CDR3 is TGTGCCAGCAGCCAGTCACAGGGGTTTGAACCGTATGGCTACACCTTC.

This clonotype was recorded a few times. This chain uses TRBV19 with TRBJ2-3; the D is unclear. The germline V gene has CDR1 LNHDA and CDR2 SQIVND (reference sequence). V was clipped by 0 bases and J by 5 bases, with 9 bases between them. The length of the CDR3 is 14 residues. In DNA form, the CDR3 reads TGTGCCAGTAGTATAGATCCACAGCTAGATACGCAGTATTTT. Protein sequence: CASSIDPQLDTQYF.

This clonotype was detected ten times or more. The J gene is TRBJ1-1, the V gene TRBV18; 8 bases align to TRBD1. The CDR3 length is 17 residues. The V gene's germline CDR1 is KGHSH and CDR2 LQKENI. The junction had 13 bases not matched to a gene; V was cut back by 4 bases and J by 3 bases. CDR3 region: CASSLVQGVLIDTEAFF. CDR3 coding DNA: TGTGCCAGCTCACTCGTACAGGGGGTATTAATTGACACTGAAGCTTTCTTT.

V usage is TRBV10-3 and J usage is TRBJ1-3; D is perhaps TRBD1 (5 bases). This CDR3 contains 15 residues. The V gene's germline CDR1 is ENHRY and CDR2 SYGVKD. V lost 7 bases and J lost 0, with 13 bases in between. The CDR3 nucleotides are TGTGCCATCACTGGGACGGGAAGCTCTGGAAACACCATATATTTT. This translates into CAITGTGSSGNTIYF.

This clonotype has ten or more counts. This chain uses TRBV7-9 with TRBJ2-5; possible D gene TRBD1, 5 bases. V was pared by 3 bases and J by 1 base, with 12 bases between. Germline V CDR1 and CDR2: SEHNR, FQNEAQ (reference sequence). The length of the CDR3 is 15 residues. The CDR3 DNA follows: TGTGCCAGCAGCTTGGACCTAGGGGCCCAAGAGACCCAGTACTTC. This gives the protein CASSLDLGAQETQYF.

This clonotype has ten or more counts. The rearrangement joins TRBV29-1 to TRBJ2-1; tentative D call: TRBD2 (5 bases). This CDR3 region has 14 residues. Looked up from germline, CDR1 is SQVTM and CDR2 is ANQGSEA. Trimming stripped 7 bases from V and 9 bases from J, with 22 bases between. CDR3 sequence: CSAGQDGEYREQFF. Written as DNA, the CDR3 is TGCAGCGCCGGGCAGGATGGGGAGTATCGTGAGCAGTTCTTC.

This clonotype has a count of ten or more. The CDR3 DNA sequence: TGTGCCAGCAGCCTTACCCGCCAGGGGGGGGCTTTCTTT. Protein sequence: CASSLTRQGGAFF. V is TRBV3-1 and J is TRBJ1-1; 7 bases are a match to TRBD1. CDR3 length: 13 amino acids. In germline, CDR1 is LGHDT, CDR2 YNNKEL (reference sequence). V lost 4 bases, J lost 11 bases, and 10 bases stayed unmatched.

This clonotype was counted once. The junction shows a germline mismatch at one end, possibly a read error. The chain carries TRBV2 and TRBJ1-6; D is undetermined. CDR3 size: 17 residues. In germline, CDR1 is SNHLY, CDR2 FYNNEI. The CDR3 nucleotides read TGTGCCAGCAGCCATCATGATCCCGGACTGAGGAATTCACCCCTCCTCTTT. The encoded protein is CASSHHDPGLRNSPLLF.

This clonotype was observed at least ten times. The chain uses TRBV5-1 and TRBJ2-2; TRBD2 agrees at 13 bases. V trimming: 5 bases; J trimming: 4 bases; junction bases outside the gene matches: 5. Germline V gene sequence: CDR1 SGHRS, CDR2 YFSETQ. The CDR3 contains 16 residues. The CDR3 bases are TGCGCCAGCAGTTCCGGACTAGCGGGAGTCACCGGGGAGCTGTTTTTT. Translation gives CASSSGLAGVTGELFF.